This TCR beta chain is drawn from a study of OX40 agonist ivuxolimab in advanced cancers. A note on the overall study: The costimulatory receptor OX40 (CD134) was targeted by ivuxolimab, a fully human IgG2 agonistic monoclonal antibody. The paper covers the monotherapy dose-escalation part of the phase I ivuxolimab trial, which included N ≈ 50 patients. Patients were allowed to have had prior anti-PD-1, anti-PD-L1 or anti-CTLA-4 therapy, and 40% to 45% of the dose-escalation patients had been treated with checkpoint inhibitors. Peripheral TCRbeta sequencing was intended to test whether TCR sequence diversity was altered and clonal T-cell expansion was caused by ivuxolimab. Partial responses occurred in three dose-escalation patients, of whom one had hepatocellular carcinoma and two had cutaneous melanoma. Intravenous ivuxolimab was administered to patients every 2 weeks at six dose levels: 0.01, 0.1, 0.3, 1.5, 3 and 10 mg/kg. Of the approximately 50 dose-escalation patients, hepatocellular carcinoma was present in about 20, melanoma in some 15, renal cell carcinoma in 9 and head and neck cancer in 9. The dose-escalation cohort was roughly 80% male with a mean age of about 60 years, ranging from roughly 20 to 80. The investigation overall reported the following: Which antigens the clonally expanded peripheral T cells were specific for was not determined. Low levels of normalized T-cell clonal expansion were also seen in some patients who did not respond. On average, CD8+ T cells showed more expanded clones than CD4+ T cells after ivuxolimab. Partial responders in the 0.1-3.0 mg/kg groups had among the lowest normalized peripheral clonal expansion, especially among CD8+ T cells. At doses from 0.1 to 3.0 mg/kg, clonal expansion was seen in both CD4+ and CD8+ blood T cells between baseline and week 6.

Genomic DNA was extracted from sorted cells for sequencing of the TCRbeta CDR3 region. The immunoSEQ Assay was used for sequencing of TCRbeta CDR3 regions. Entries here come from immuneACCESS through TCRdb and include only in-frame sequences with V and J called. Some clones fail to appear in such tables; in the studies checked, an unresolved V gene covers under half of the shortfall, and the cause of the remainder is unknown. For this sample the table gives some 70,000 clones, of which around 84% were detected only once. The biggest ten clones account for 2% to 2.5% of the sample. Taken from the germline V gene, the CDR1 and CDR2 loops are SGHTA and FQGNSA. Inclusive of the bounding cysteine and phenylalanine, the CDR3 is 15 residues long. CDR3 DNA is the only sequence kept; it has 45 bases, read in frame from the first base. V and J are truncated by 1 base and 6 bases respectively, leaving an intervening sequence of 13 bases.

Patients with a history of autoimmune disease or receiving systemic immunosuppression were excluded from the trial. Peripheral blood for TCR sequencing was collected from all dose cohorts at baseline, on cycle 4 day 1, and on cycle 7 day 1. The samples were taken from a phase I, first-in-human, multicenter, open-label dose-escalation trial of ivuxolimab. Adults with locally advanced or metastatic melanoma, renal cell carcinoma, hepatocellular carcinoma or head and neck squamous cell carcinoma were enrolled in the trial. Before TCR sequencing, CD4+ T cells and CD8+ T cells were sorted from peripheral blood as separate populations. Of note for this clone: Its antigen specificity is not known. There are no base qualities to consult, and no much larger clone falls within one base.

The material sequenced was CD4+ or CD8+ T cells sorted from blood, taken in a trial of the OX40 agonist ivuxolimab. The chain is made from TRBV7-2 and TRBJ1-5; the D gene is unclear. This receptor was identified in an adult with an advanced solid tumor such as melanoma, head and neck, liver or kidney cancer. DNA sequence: TGTGCCAGCAGCTTAGAGGGTAGTTTCAGTCAGCCCCAGCATTTT. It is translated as CASSLEGSFSQPQHF.